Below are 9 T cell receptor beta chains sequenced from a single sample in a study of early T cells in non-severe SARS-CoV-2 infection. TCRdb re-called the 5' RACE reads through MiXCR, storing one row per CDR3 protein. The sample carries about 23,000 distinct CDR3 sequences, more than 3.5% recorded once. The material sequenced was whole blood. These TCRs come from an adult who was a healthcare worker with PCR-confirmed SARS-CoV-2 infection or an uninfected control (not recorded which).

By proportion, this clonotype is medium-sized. The CDR3 reads CASSFLTSGLTGRNTIYF. The DNA of the CDR3 is TGTGCCAGCAGTTTCCTTACCTCGGGACTGACAGGAAGAAACACCATATATTTT. This chain connects TRBV28 to TRBJ1-3; D is possibly TRBD1 (6 bases). The germline V gene has CDR1 MDHEN and CDR2 SYDVKM. Trimming took 3 bases from V and 5 from J, leaving 23 bases between them. CDR3 size: 18 residues.

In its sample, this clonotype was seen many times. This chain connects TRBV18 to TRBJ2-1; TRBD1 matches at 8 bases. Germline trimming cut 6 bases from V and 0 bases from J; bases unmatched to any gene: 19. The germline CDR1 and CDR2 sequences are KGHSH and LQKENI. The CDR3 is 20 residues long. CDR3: CASSPRPGQVFPSSYNEQFF. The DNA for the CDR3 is TGTGCCAGCTCCCCCCGACCGGGACAGGTTTTTCCTAGCTCCTACAATGAGCAGTTCTTC.

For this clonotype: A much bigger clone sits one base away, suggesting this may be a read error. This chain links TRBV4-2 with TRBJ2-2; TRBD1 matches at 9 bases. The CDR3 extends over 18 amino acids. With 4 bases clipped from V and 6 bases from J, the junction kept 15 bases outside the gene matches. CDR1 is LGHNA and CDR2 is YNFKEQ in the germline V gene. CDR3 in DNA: TGTGCCAGCAGCCGCGCCTCGGTAGAGGGACAGGGATCCGGGGAGCTGTTTTTT. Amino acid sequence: CASSRASVEGQGSGELFF.

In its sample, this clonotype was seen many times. The CDR3 spells CSARDLSRGANEKLFF. Here the CDR3 DNA reads TGCAGTGCTAGAGATCTGTCCCGGGGGGCTAATGAAAAACTGTTTTTT. This chain joins TRBV20-1 and TRBJ1-4; a weak D match, TRBD1 (5 bases). V was cut by 0 bases and J by 3 bases, with 14 bases left in between. Germline values: CDR1 DFQATT, CDR2 SNEGSKA (reference sequence). This CDR3 spans 16 amino acids.

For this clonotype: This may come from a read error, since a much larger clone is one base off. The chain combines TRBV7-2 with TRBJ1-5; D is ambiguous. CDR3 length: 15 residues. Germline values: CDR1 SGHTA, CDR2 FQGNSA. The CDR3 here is CACSLDNDSNQPQHF. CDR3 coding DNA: TGTGCCTGCAGCTTAGATAATGATAGCAATCAGCCCCAGCATTTT. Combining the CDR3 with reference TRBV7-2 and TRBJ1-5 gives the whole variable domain GAGVSQSPSNKVTEKGKDVELRCDPISGHTALYWYRQSLGQGLEFLIYFQGNSAPDKSGLPSDRFSAERTGGSVSTLTIQRTQQEDSAVYLCACSLDNDSNQPQHFGDGTRLSIL.

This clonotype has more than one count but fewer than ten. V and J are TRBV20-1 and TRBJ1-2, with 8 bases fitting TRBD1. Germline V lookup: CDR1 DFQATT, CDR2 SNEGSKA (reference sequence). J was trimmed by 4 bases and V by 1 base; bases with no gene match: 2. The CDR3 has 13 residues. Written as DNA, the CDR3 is TGCAGTGCTAGAGTGGGACAGGCCTATGGCTACACCTTC. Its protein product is CSARVGQAYGYTF.

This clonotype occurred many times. The chain's CDR3 is CASSLTLSISGTGEGYTF. The CDR3, as DNA: TGTGCCAGCAGCTTGACCCTCTCGATCTCCGGGACAGGGGAAGGCTACACCTTC. The chain has TRBV5-5 and TRBJ1-2; 10 positions agree with TRBD1. The CDR3 is 18 amino acids. J gave up 8 bases and V 1 base, and 17 bases lay outside the gene matches. The germline gives CDR1 SGHKS, CDR2 YYEKEE (reference sequence).

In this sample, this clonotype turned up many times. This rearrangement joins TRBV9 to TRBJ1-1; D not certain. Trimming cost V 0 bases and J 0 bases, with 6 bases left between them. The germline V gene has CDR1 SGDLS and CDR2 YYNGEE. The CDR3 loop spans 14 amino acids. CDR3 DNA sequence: TGTGCCAGCAGCGTAGGTAGGGTGAACACTGAAGCTTTCTTT. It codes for CASSVGRVNTEAFF.

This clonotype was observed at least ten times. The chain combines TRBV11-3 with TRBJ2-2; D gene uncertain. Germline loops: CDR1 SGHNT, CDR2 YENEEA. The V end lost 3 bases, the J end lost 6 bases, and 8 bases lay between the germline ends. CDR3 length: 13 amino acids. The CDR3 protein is CASSFRAPGELFF. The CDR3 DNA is TGTGCCAGCAGCTTCCGGGCCCCCGGGGAGCTGTTTTTT. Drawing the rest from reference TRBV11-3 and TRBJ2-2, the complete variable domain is EAGVVQSPRYKIIEKKQPVAFWCNPISGHNTLYWYLQNLGQGPELLIRYENEEAVDDSQLPKDRFSAERLKGVDSTLKIQPAELGDSAVYLCASSFRAPGELFFGEGSRLTVL.